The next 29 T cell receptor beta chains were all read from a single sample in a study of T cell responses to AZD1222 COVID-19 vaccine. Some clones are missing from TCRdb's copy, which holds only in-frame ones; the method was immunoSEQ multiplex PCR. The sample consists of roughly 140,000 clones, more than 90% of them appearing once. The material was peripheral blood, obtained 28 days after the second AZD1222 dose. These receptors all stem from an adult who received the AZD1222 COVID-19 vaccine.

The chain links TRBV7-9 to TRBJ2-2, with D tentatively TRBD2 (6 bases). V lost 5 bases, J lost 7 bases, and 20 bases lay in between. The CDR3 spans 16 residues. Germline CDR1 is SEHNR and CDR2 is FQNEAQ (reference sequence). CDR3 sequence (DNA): TGTGCCAGCAGCGCCGTCGGTGGGGGGTCGAGCGGGGAGCTGTTTTTT. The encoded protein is CASSAVGGGSSGELFF.

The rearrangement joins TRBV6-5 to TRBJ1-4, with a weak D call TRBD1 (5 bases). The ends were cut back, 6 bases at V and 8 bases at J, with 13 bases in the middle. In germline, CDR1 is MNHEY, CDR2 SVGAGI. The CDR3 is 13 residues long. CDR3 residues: CASRPGLSEKLFF. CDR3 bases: TGTGCCAGCAGGCCAGGGTTATCCGAAAAACTGTTTTTT.

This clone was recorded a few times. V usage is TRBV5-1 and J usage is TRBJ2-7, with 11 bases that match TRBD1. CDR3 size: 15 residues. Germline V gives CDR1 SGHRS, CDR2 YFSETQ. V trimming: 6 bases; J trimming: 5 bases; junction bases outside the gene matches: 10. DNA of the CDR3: TGCGCCAGCAACTTAGGGACAGGGGGTCTTCACGAGCAGTACTTC. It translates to CASNLGTGGLHEQYF.

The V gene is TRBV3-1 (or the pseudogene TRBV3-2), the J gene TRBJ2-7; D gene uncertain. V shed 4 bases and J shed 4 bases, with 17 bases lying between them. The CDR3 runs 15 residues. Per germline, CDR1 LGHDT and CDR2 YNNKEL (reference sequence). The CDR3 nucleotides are TGTGCCAGCAGCCTCAGGTCAGCAACACCGTACGAGCAGTACTTC. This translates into CASSLRSATPYEQYF.

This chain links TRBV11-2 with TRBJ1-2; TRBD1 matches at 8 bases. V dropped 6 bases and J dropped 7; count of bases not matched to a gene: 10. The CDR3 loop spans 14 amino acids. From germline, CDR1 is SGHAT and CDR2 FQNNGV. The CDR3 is CASRETGGGRGYTF. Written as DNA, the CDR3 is TGTGCCAGCAGGGAAACAGGGGGGGGTCGTGGCTACACCTTC.

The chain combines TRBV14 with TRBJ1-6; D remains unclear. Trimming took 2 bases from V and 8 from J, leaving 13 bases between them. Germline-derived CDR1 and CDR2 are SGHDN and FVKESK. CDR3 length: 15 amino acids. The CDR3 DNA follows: TGTGCCAGCAGCCAAAGTGGGAGAAAATATTCACCCCTCCACTTT. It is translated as CASSQSGRKYSPLHF.

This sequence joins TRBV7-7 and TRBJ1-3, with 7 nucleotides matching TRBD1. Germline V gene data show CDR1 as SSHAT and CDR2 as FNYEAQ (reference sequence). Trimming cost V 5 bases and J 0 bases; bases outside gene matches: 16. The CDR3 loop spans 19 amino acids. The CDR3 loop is CASSLDPPGQPFSGNTIYF. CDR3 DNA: TGTGCCAGCAGCCTAGACCCCCCGGGACAGCCTTTCTCTGGAAACACCATATATTTT.

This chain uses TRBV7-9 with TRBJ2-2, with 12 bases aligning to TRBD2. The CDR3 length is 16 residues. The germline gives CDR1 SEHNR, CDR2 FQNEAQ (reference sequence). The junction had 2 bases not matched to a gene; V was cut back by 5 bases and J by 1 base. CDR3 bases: TGTGCCAGCAGCCTGGGACTAGCGGGGAACACCGGGGAGCTGTTTTTT. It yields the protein CASSLGLAGNTGELFF.

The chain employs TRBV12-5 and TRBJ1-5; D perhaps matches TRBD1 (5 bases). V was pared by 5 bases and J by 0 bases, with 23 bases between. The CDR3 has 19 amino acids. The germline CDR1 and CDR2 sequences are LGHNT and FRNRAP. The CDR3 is CASGPSPSRVYYSNQPQHF. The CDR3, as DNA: TGTGCTAGTGGTCCGAGTCCGTCCAGGGTTTACTATAGCAATCAGCCCCAGCATTTT.

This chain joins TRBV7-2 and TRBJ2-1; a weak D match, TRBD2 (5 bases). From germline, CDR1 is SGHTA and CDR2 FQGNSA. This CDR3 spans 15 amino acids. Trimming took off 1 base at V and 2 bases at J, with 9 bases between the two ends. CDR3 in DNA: TGTGCCAGCAGCTTAGATTTAGCGCCCTACAATGAGCAGTTCTTC. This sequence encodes CASSLDLAPYNEQFF.

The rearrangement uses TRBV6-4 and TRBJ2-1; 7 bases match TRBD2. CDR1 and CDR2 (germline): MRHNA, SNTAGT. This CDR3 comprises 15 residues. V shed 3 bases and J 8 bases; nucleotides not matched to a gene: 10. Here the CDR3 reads CASSEDLAGADEQFF. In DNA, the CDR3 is TGTGCCAGCAGTGAAGATTTGGCGGGAGCGGATGAGCAGTTCTTC.

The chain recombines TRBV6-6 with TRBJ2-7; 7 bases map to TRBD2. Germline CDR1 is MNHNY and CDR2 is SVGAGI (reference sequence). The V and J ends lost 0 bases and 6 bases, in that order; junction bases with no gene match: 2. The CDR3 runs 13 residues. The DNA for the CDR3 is TGTGCCAGCAGTTACTCTTCTAGCGGCGAGCAGTACTTC. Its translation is CASSYSSSGEQYF.

The CDR3 loop reads CAWRGQGDYGYTF. The CDR3 DNA reads TGCGCCTGGAGGGGACAGGGTGACTATGGCTACACCTTC. The chain uses TRBV29-1 and TRBJ1-2, with 9 bases identical to TRBD1. The CDR3 is 13 amino acids. Germline V gives CDR1 SQVTM, CDR2 ANQGSEA.

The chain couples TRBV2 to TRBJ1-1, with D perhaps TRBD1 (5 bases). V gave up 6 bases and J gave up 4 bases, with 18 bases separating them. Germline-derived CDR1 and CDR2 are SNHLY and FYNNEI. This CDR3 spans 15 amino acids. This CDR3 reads CASRDRGGAGTEAFF. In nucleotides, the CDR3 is TGTGCCAGCAGGGACCGGGGAGGGGCCGGCACTGAAGCTTTCTTT.

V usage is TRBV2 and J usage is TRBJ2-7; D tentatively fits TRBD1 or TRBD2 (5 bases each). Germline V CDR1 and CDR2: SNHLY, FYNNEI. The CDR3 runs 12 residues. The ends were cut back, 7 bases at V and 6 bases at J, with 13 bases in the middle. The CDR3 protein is CASTPTEGEQYF. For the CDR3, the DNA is TGTGCCAGCACTCCGACAGAGGGCGAGCAGTACTTC.

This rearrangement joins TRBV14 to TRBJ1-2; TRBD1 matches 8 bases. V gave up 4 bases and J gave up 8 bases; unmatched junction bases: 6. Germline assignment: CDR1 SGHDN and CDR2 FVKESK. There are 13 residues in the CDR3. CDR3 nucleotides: TGTGCCAGCAGCCCCCAGGACAGGGCGGGCTACACCTTC. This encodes CASSPQDRAGYTF.

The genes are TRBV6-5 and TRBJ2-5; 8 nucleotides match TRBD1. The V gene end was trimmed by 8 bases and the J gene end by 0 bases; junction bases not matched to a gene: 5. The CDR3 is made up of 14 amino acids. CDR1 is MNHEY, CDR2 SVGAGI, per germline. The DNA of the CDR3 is TGTGCCAGCGCACGACAGGGGTACCAAGAGACCCAGTACTTC. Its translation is CASARQGYQETQYF.

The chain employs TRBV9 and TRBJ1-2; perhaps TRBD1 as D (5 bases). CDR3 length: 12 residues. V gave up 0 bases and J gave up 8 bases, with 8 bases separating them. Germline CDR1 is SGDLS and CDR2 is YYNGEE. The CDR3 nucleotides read TGTGCCAGCAGCGTAGCCGGGACGGGCTACACCTTC. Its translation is CASSVAGTGYTF.

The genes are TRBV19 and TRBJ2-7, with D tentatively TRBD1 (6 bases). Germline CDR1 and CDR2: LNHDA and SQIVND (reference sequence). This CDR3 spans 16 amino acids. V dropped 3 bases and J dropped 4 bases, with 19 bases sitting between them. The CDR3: CASSMGTGTSTYEQYF. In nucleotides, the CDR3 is TGTGCCAGTAGTATGGGGACCGGGACATCAACTTACGAGCAGTACTTC.

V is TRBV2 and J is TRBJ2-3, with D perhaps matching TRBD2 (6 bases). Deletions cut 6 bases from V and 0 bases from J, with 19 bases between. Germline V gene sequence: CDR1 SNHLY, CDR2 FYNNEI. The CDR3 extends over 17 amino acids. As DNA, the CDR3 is TGTGCCAGCAGGGGGGGTACCCCAAGATCTAGCACAGATACGCAGTATTTT. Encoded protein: CASRGGTPRSSTDTQYF.

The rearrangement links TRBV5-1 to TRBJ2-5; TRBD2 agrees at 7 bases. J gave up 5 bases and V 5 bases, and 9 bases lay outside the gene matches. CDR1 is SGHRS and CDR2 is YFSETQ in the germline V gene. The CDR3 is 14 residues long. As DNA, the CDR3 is TGCGCCAGCAGGCGGGAGCCGGGGAGGGAGACCCAGTACTTC. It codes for CASRREPGRETQYF. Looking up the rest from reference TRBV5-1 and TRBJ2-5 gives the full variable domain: KAGVTQTPRYLIKTRGQQVTLSCSPISGHRSVSWYQQTPGQGLQFLFEYFSETQRNKGNFPGRFSGRQFSNSRSEMNVSTLELGDSALYLCASRREPGRETQYFGPGTRLLVL.

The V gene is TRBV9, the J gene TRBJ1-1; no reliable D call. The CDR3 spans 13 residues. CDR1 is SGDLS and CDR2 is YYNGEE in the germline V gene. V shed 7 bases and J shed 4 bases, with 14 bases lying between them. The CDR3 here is CASRDSTGTEAFF. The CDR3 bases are TGTGCCAGCCGGGATTCGACCGGCACTGAAGCTTTCTTT. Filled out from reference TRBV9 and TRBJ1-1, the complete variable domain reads DSGVTQTPKHLITATGQRVTLRCSPRSGDLSVYWYQQSLDQGLQFLIQYYNGEERAKGNILERFSAQQFPDLHSELNLSSLELGDSALYFCASRDSTGTEAFFGQGTRLTVV.

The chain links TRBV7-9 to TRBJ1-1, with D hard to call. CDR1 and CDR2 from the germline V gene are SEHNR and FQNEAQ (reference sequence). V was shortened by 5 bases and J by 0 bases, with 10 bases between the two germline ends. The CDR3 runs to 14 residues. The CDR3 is CASSRTAMNTEAFF. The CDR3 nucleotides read TGTGCCAGCAGCCGGACGGCGATGAACACTGAAGCTTTCTTT.

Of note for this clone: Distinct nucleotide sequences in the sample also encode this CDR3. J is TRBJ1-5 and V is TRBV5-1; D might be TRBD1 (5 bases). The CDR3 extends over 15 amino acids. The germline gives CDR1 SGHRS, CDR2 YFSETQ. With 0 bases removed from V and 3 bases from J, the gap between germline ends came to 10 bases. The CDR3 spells CASSLEGQNNQPQHF. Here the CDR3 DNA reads TGCGCCAGCAGCTTGGAGGGGCAAAACAATCAGCCCCAGCATTTT.

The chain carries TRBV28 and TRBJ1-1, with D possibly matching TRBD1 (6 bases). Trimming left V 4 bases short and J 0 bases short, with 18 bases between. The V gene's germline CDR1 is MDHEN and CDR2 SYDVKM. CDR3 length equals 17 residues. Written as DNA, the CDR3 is TGTGCCAGCAGTTCTCCCCCCGGGGGGCTCATGAACACTGAAGCTTTCTTT. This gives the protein CASSSPPGGLMNTEAFF.

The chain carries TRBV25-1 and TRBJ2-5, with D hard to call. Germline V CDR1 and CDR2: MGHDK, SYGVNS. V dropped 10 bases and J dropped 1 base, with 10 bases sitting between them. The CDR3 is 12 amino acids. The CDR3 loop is CATGFTQETQYF. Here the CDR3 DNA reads TGTGCCACCGGCTTTACCCAAGAGACCCAGTACTTC.

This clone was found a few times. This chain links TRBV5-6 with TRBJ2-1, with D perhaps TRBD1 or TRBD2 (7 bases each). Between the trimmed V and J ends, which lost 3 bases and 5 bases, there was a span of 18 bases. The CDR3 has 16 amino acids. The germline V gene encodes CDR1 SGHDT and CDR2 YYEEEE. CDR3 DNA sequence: TGTGCCAGCAGCTCACTTCCGGGGAGGGGGCACAATGAGCAGTTCTTC. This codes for CASSSLPGRGHNEQFF.

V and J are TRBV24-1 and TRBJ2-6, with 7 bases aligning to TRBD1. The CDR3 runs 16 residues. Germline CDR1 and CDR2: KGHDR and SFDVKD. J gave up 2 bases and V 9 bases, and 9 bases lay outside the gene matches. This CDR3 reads CATPGQERAGANVLTF. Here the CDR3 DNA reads TGTGCCACCCCTGGACAGGAGAGGGCTGGGGCCAACGTCCTGACTTTC.

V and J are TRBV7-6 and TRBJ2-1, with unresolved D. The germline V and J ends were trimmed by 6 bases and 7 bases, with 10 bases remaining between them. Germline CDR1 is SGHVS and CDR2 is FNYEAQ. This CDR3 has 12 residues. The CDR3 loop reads CASSAARNEQFF. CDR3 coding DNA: TGTGCCAGCAGTGCGGCACGAAATGAGCAGTTCTTC.